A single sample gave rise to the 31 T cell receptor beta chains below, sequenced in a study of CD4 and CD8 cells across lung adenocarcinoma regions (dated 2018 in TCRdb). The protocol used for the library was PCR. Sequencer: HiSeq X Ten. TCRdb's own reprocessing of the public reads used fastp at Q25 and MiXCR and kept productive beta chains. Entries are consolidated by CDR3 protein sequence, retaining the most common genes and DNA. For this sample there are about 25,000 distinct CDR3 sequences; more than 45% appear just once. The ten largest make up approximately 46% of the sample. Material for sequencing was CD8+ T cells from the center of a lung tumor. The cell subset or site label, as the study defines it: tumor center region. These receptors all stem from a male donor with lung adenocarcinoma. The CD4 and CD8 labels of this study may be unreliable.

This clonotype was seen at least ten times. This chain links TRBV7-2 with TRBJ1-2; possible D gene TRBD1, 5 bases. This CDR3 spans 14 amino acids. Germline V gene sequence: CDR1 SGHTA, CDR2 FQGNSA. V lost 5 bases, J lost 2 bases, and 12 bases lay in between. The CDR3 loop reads CASSPRGVNYGYTF. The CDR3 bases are TGTGCCAGCAGCCCGCGGGGGGTAAACTATGGCTACACCTTC.

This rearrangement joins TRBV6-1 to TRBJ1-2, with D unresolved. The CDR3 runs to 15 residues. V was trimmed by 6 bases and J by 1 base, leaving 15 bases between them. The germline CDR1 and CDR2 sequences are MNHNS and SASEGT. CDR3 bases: TGTGCCAGCAGCCCGGGGAGAGCGAGTAACTATGGCTACACCTTC. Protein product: CASSPGRASNYGYTF.

CDR3 in amino acids: CASSLGQGSQETQYF. In DNA form, the CDR3 reads TGTGCCAGCAGTTTGGGACAGGGCTCACAAGAGACCCAGTACTTC. The V call is TRBV27, the J call TRBJ2-5; 9 bases align to TRBD1. This CDR3 contains 15 residues. The V gene end was trimmed by 3 bases and the J gene end by 2 bases; junction bases not matched to a gene: 4. Germline lookup yields CDR1 MNHEY and CDR2 SMNVEV (reference sequence).

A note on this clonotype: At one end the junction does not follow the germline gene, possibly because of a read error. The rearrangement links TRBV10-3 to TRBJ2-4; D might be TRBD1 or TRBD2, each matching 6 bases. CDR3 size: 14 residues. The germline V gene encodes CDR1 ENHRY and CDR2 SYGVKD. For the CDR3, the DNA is TGCCGCAGCACGGAGACGGGGGCCAAAAACACGCAGTATTTC. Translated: CRSTETGAKNTQYF.

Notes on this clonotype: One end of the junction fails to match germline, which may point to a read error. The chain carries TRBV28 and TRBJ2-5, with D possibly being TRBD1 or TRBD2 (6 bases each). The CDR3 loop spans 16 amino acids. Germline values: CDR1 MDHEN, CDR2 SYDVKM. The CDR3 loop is CASGPFGGQDKETQYF. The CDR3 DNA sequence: TGTGCCAGCGGGCCGTTCGGGGGCCAGGACAAAGAGACTCAGTACTTC.

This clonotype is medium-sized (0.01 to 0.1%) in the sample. The CDR3 region has the DNA TGTGCCAGCAGTGAAGTCATGGACAGGGGCCTATACGAGCAGTACTTC. It codes for CASSEVMDRGLYEQYF. This chain links TRBV6-1 with TRBJ2-7; the match to TRBD1 covers 9 bases. Germline trimming cut 1 base from V and 4 bases from J; bases unmatched to any gene: 8. The CDR3 is made up of 16 amino acids. CDR1 is MNHNS and CDR2 is SASEGT in the germline V gene.

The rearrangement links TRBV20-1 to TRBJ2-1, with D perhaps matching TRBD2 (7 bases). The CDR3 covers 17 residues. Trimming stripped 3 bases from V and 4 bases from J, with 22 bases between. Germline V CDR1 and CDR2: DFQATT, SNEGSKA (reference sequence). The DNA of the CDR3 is TGCAGTGCTAGGAAGGGGGTGGGCGGGGGTCTGTACAATGAGCAGTTCTTC. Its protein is CSARKGVGGGLYNEQFF.

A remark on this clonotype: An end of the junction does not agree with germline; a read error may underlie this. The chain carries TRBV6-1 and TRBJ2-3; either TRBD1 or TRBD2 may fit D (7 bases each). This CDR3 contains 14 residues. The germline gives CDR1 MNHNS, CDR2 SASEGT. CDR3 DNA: TGTGGCGGCAGGGGGAGGGGGGGCACGGATACGCAGTATTTT. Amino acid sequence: CGGRGRGGTDTQYF.

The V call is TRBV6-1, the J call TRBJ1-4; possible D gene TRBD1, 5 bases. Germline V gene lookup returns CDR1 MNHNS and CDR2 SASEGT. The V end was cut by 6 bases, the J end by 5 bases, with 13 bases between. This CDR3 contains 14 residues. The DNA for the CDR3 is TGTGCCAGCAGCGAGGGACTCTCCAATGAAAAACTGTTTTTT. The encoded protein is CASSEGLSNEKLFF.

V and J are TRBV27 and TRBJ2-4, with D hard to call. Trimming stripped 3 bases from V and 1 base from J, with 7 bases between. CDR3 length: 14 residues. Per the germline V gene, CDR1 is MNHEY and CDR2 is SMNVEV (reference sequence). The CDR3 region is CASSFSGAKNIQYF. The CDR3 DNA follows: TGTGCCAGCAGTTTTTCTGGGGCCAAAAACATTCAGTACTTC.

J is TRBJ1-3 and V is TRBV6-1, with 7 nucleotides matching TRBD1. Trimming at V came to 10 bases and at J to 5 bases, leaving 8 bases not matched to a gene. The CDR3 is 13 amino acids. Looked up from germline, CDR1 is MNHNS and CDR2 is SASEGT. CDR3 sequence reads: CATWGQRRNTIYF. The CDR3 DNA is TGTGCCACCTGGGGACAGCGGAGAAACACCATATATTTT.

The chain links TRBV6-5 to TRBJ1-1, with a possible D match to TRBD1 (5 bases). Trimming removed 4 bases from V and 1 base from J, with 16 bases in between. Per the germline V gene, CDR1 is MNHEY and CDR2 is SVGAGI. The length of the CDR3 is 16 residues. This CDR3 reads CASSFGHFVTNTEAFF. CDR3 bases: TGTGCCAGCAGTTTCGGACATTTTGTGACGAACACTGAAGCTTTCTTT.

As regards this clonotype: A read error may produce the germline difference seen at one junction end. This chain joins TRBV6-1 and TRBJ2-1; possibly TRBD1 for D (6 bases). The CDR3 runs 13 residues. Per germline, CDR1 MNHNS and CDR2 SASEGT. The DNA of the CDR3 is TGTGCCAGCAGTGGAATAACAGGGAAGGAGCAGTTTTTT. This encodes CASSGITGKEQFF.

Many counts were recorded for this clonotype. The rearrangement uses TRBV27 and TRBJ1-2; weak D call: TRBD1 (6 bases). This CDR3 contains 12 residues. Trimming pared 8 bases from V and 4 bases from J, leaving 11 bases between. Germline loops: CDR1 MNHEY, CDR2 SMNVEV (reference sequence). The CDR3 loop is CASRGATYGYTF. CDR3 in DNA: TGTGCCAGCCGGGGGGCCACCTATGGCTACACCTTC.

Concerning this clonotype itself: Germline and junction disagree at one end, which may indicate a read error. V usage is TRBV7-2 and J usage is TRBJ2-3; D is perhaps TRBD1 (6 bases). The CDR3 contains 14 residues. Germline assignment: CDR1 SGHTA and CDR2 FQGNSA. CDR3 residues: CAGTGTRVRDTQYF. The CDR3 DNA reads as TGTGCCGGCACCGGGACACGGGTGCGAGATACGCAGTATTTC.

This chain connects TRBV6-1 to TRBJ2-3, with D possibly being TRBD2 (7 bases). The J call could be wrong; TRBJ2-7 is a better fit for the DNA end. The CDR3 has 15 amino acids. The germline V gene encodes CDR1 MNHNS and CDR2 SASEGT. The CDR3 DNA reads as TGTGCCAGCATCAAGGGGGGGTGGGCCACAAATACGCAGTACTTC. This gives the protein CASIKGGWATNTQYF.

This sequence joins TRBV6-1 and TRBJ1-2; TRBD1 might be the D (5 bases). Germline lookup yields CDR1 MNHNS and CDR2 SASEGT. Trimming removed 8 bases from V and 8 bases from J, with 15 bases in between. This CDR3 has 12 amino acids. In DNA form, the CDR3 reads TGTGCCAGCCTCCTAGTGGGGCTCGGCTACACCTTC. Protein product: CASLLVGLGYTF.

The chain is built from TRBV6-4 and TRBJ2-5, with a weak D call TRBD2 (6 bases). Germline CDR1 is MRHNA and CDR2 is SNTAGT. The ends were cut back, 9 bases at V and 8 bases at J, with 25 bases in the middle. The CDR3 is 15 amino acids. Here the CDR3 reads CARGGGAGGPDTQYF. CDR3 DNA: TGTGCCAGGGGCGGCGGGGCCGGAGGCCCAGATACCCAGTACTTC.

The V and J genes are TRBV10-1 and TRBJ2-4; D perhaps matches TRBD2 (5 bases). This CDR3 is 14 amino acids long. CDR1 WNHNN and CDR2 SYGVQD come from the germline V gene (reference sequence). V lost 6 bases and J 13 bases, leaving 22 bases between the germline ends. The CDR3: CASREVRHKNMQYF. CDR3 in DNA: TGCGCCAGCAGGGAGGTACGACACAAAAATATGCAGTACTTC.

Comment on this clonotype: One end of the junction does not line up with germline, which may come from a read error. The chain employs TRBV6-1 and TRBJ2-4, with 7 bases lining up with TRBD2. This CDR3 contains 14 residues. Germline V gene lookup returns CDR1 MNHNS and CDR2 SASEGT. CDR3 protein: CASRLAGAPNTQYF. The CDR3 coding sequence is TGTGCCAGCAGACTGGCGGGAGCCCCAAACACTCAGTACTTT.

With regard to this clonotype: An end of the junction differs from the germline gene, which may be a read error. CDR3 region: CAGSGARDEDTQYF. In nucleotides, the CDR3 is TGTGCGGGCAGCGGAGCCCGTGACGAAGATACGCAGTACTTT. The J gene is TRBJ2-5, the V gene TRBV6-1, with D tentatively TRBD2 (5 bases). The CDR3 spans 14 residues. Germline CDR1 is MNHNS and CDR2 is SASEGT.

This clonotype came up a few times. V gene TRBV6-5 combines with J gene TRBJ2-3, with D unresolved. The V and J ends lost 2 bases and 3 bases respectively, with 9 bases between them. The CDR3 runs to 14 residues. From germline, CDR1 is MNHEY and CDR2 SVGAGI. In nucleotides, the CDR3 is TGTGCCAGCAGTTACATGCAGGCGACAGATACGCAGTATTTT. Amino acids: CASSYMQATDTQYF.

CDR3 in DNA: TGTGCCAGCAGTTACTCCGGGCAGTACTCTGGGGCCAACGTCCTGACTTTC. It encodes CASSYSGQYSGANVLTF. The V and J genes are TRBV6-5 and TRBJ2-6; D is unresolved. The CDR3 is made up of 17 amino acids. Germline V gene data show CDR1 as MNHEY and CDR2 as SVGAGI. Trimming took off 0 bases at V and 0 bases at J, with 9 bases between the two ends.

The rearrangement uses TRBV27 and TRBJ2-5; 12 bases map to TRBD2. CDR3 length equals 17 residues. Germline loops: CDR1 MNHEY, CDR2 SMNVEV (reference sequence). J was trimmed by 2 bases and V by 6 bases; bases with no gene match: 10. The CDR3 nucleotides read TGTGCCAGCAGAAGACTAGCGGGAGATCCCTTACAAGAGACCCAGTACTTC. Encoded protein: CASRRLAGDPLQETQYF.

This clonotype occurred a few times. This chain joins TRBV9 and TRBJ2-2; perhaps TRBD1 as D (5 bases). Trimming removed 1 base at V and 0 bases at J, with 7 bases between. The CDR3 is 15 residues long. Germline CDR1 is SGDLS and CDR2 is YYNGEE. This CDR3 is CASSVQGSNTGELFF. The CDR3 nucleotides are TGTGCCAGCAGCGTACAGGGCTCGAACACCGGGGAGCTGTTTTTT.

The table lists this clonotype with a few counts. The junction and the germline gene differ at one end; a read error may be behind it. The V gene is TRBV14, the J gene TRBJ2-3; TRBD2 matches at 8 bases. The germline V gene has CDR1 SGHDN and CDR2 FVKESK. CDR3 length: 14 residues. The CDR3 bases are TGTGCGGGCAGCGGGGGCCGTGACAAAGATACCCAGTATTTC. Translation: CAGSGGRDKDTQYF.

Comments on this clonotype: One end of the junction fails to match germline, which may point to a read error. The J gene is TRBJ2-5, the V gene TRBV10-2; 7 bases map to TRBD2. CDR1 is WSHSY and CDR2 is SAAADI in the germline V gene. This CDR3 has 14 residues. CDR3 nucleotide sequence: TGCGCGGGGCTCGGGGGGTGTGACAAAGACACCCAGTACTTC. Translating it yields CAGLGGCDKDTQYF.

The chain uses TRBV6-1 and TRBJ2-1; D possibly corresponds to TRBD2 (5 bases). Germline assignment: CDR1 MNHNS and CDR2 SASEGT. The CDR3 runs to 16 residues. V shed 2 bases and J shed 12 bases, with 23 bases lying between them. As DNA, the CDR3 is TGTGCCAGCAGTGAAACGTGGACTGTGAGCACAGATGCGCAGTTCTTC. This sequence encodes CASSETWTVSTDAQFF.

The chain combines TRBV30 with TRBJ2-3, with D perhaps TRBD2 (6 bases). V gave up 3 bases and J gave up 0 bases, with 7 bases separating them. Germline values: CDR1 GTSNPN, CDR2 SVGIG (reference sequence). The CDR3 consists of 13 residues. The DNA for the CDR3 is TGTGCCTGGAGACTAGCTAGCACAGATACGCAGTATTTT. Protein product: CAWRLASTDTQYF.

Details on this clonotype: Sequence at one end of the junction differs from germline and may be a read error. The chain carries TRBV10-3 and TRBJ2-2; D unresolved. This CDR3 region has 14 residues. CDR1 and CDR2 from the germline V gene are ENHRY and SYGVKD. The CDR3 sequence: CAGRQAVSTDELYF. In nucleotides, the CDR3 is TGTGCGGGCCGCCAGGCTGTAAGCACAGATGAGCTGTATTTT.

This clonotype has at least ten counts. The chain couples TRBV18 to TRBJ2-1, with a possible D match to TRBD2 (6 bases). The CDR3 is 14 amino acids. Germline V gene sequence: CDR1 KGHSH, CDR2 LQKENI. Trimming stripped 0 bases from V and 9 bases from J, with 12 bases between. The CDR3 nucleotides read TGTGCCAGCTCACCACCCGGACTACCCGGTGAGCAGTTCTTC. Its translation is CASSPPGLPGEQFF. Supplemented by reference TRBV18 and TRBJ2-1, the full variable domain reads NAGVMQNPRHLVRRRGQEARLRCSPMKGHSHVYWYRQLPEEGLKFMVYLQKENIIDESGMPKERFSAEFPKEGPSILRIQQVVRGDSAAYFCASSPPGLPGEQFFGPGTRLTVL.